These 31 T cell receptor beta chains share one sample of origin, sequenced in a study of early T cells in non-severe SARS-CoV-2 infection. From the 5' RACE reads, TCRdb called clonotypes with MiXCR, one entry per CDR3 protein. The repertoire holds some 80,000 distinct CDR3 sequences, with roughly an eighth as singletons. Sequencing was done on a sample of whole blood. The origin of the receptors is an adult who was a healthcare worker with PCR-confirmed SARS-CoV-2 infection or an uninfected control (not recorded which).

V gene TRBV7-2 combines with J gene TRBJ2-7; 7 nucleotides agree with TRBD2. Germline V lookup: CDR1 SGHTA, CDR2 FQGNSA. Trimming cost V 6 bases and J 0 bases; bases outside gene matches: 5. This CDR3 comprises 14 residues. The CDR3 reads CASRKRGASYEQYF. Written as DNA, the CDR3 is TGTGCCAGCAGAAAGCGGGGCGCCTCCTACGAGCAGTACTTC.

A few counts support this clonotype. The chain couples TRBV7-6 to TRBJ2-7; 10 bases fit TRBD1. CDR3 size: 15 residues. The J segment lost 6 bases and the V segment lost 5 bases, leaving 10 bases of the junction unmatched. CDR1 SGHVS and CDR2 FNYEAQ come from the germline V gene. The CDR3 sequence is CASSPGTGDGSEQYF. DNA of the CDR3: TGTGCCAGCAGCCCCGGGACAGGGGATGGGTCCGAGCAGTACTTC.

This clonotype was seen only once. This clone may be a read error of a much larger clone one base away. J is TRBJ1-6 and V is TRBV7-8; D gene uncertain. Germline V CDR1 and CDR2: SGHVS, FQNEAQ. The CDR3 consists of 15 residues. CDR3: CANSVGVGYNSPLHF. The CDR3 DNA follows: TGTGCCAACAGCGTGGGTGTGGGCTATAATTCACCCCTCCACTTT. The entire variable domain, with the rest obtained from reference TRBV7-8 and TRBJ1-6, is as follows: GAGVSQSPRYKVAKRGQDVALRCDPISGHVSLFWYQQALGQGPEFLTYFQNEAQLDKSGLPSDRFFAERPEGSVSTLKIQRTQQEDSAVYLCANSVGVGYNSPLHFGNGTRLTVT.

This clonotype has a handful of counts. The V and J genes are TRBV9 and TRBJ1-6, with 8 bases aligning to TRBD1. Germline V gene data show CDR1 as SGDLS and CDR2 as YYNGEE. The CDR3 has 15 residues. Trimming took 3 bases from V and 7 from J; bases not matched to a gene: 6. For the CDR3, the DNA is TGTGCCAGCAGCGCGACAGGGGACGGGAATTCACCCCTCCACTTT. Its translation is CASSATGDGNSPLHF.

This clonotype has ten or more counts. The V and J genes are TRBV6-5 and TRBJ1-5; perhaps TRBD1 as D (6 bases). The length of the CDR3 is 15 residues. With 0 bases removed from V and 7 bases from J, the gap between germline ends came to 13 bases. Germline CDR1 reads MNHEY; CDR2 reads SVGAGI. DNA for the CDR3: TGTGCCAGCAGTTACTCGACGGGGGGCCGACAGCCCCAGCATTTT. As protein: CASSYSTGGRQPQHF.

This clonotype was seen repeatedly, ten times or more. The J gene is TRBJ1-6, the V gene TRBV3-1; perhaps TRBD1 as D (5 bases). From germline, CDR1 is LGHDT and CDR2 YNNKEL (reference sequence). The CDR3 spans 14 residues. Trimming pared 4 bases from V and 7 bases from J, leaving 11 bases between. Here the CDR3 reads CASSPGQENSPLHF. In nucleotides, the CDR3 is TGTGCCAGCAGCCCAGGACAAGAGAATTCACCCCTCCACTTT.

A word on this clonotype: With a much larger clone just one base away, this may be a read error. The rearrangement joins TRBV9 to TRBJ2-1; 9 nucleotides agree with TRBD2. Looked up from germline, CDR1 is SGDLS and CDR2 is YYNGEE. The CDR3 is made up of 16 amino acids. CDR3: CASSEGLASSFNEQFF. The CDR3, as DNA: TGTGCCAGCAGTGAGGGACTAGCCAGCTCCTTCAATGAGCAGTTCTTC.

The gene calls are TRBV29-1 and TRBJ2-3; D ambiguous. CDR3 size: 13 residues. Trimming removed 8 bases from V and 1 base from J, with 13 bases in between. Germline values: CDR1 SQVTM, CDR2 ANQGSEA. CDR3 in amino acids: CSTTKPGTDTQYF. The CDR3 nucleotides are TGCAGCACTACGAAGCCTGGCACAGATACGCAGTATTTT.

This clonotype was seen repeatedly, ten times or more. The rearrangement joins TRBV20-1 to TRBJ1-2; 7 positions agree with TRBD1. Germline V gene lookup returns CDR1 DFQATT and CDR2 SNEGSKA (reference sequence). Trimming took 6 bases from V and 3 from J; bases not matched to a gene: 13. The CDR3 totals 15 residues. In DNA, the CDR3 is TGCAGTGCCCCCGACAGGGCCAAAAGGGACTATGGCTACACCTTC. Translation gives CSAPDRAKRDYGYTF.

The chain employs TRBV7-3 and TRBJ2-1; 7 bases map to TRBD2. The CDR3 consists of 11 residues. CDR1 and CDR2 (germline): SGHTA, FQGTGA. The V and J ends lost 5 bases and 10 bases, in that order; junction bases with no gene match: 2. This CDR3 is CASSPGGEQFF. CDR3 sequence (DNA): TGTGCCAGCAGCCCCGGGGGGGAGCAGTTCTTC.

The chain couples TRBV6-2 or TRBV6-3 to TRBJ2-1; no clear D gene. Looked up from germline, CDR1 is MNHEY and CDR2 is SVGEGT. Between the trimmed V and J ends, which lost 0 bases and 5 bases, there was a span of 8 bases. The CDR3 runs to 14 residues. This CDR3 reads CASSYSSLHNEQFF. The CDR3 nucleotides read TGTGCCAGCAGTTACTCGTCACTACACAATGAGCAGTTCTTC.

The CDR3: CSARQGGSYEQYF. The CDR3 region has the DNA TGCAGCGCCCGGCAGGGGGGATCCTACGAGCAGTACTTC. The chain carries TRBV29-1 and TRBJ2-7; a weak D match, TRBD1 (7 bases). Germline V CDR1 and CDR2: SQVTM, ANQGSEA. The CDR3 sequence is 13 residues long. V lost 7 bases and J 1 base, leaving 14 bases between the germline ends.

There are many counts of this clonotype. The chain couples TRBV6-4 to TRBJ2-3, with D uncertain. Germline values: CDR1 MRHNA, CDR2 SNTAGT. This CDR3 spans 14 amino acids. V was clipped by 0 bases and J by 1 base, with 5 bases between them. The CDR3 nucleotides read TGTGCCAGCAGTGACTCGGCAGGCACAGATACGCAGTATTTT. Its translation: CASSDSAGTDTQYF.

This clonotype was counted many times. This chain uses TRBV7-6 with TRBJ2-5; the D is unclear. In germline, CDR1 is SGHVS, CDR2 FNYEAQ. Trimming took off 0 bases at V and 4 bases at J, with 15 bases between the two ends. This CDR3 has 16 residues. The CDR3 protein is CASSLAFPTMRETQYF. The CDR3 region has the DNA TGTGCCAGCAGCTTAGCCTTTCCGACAATGCGAGAGACCCAGTACTTC.

Notes on this clonotype: A junction end diverges from the germline sequence, so it may reflect a read error. The genes are TRBV30 and TRBJ2-5; 9 nucleotides agree with TRBD2. From germline, CDR1 is GTSNPN and CDR2 SVGIG (reference sequence). The CDR3 consists of 15 residues. CDR3 in DNA: TGTGCCCGGAGTTCCCTAGCGGGACCGCAAGAGACCCAGTACTTC. Protein sequence: CARSSLAGPQETQYF.

There are a few counts of this clonotype. The rearrangement joins TRBV14 to TRBJ2-3, with D hard to call. The ends were cut back, 0 bases at V and 3 bases at J, with 10 bases in the middle. The CDR3 spans 15 residues. CDR1 is SGHDN and CDR2 is FVKESK in the germline V gene. DNA for the CDR3: TGTGCCAGCAGCCAAGAACGCGCCCTAACAGATACGCAGTATTTT. Residues: CASSQERALTDTQYF.

This clonotype has a count of ten or more. J is TRBJ2-1 and V is TRBV6-5; weak D call: TRBD2 (6 bases). V lost 2 bases, J lost 4 bases, and 12 bases lay in between. CDR1 and CDR2 from the germline V gene are MNHEY and SVGAGI. The length of the CDR3 is 15 residues. CDR3 DNA sequence: TGTGCCAGCAGTTACGTGCGGGGACCATACAATGAGCAGTTCTTC. Translated: CASSYVRGPYNEQFF.

This rearrangement joins TRBV28 to TRBJ2-5, with 8 bases lining up with TRBD2. The CDR3 spans 14 residues. Looked up from germline, CDR1 is MDHEN and CDR2 is SYDVKM. V was clipped by 6 bases and J by 2 bases; unmatched bases: 5. The CDR3: CASSRAGVQETQYF. DNA of the CDR3: TGTGCCAGCAGCCGAGCGGGGGTGCAAGAGACCCAGTACTTC. Filled out from reference TRBV28 and TRBJ2-5, the complete variable domain reads DVKVTQSSRYLVKRTGEKVFLECVQDMDHENMFWYRQDPGLGLRLIYFSYDVKMKEKGDIPEGYSVSREKKERFSLILESASTNQTSMYLCASSRAGVQETQYFGPGTRLLVL.

The V call is TRBV10-2, the J call TRBJ2-1, with a possible D match to TRBD2 (5 bases). V was cut by 7 bases and J by 6 bases, with 10 bases left in between. The CDR3 covers 12 residues. The germline V gene encodes CDR1 WSHSY and CDR2 SAAADI. This chain's CDR3 is CASTSSPNEQFF. The CDR3 coding sequence is TGCGCCAGCACGTCTAGCCCCAATGAGCAGTTCTTC.

This clonotype was seen repeatedly, ten times or more. The chain has TRBV6-5 and TRBJ2-2; perhaps TRBD1 as D (6 bases). Trimming stripped 6 bases from V and 4 bases from J, with 21 bases between. From germline, CDR1 is MNHEY and CDR2 SVGAGI. This CDR3 is 17 amino acids long. The CDR3 DNA reads as TGTGCCAGCAGCCCCCATGGGACAAGACCGATCACCGGGGAGCTGTTTTTT. It is translated as CASSPHGTRPITGELFF.

In nucleotides, the CDR3 is TGTGCCAGCAGCTTCGAGGGTCAAGAGACCCAGTACTTC. Translation gives CASSFEGQETQYF. The chain carries TRBV7-9 and TRBJ2-5, with D perhaps TRBD2 (5 bases). The length of the CDR3 is 13 residues. Germline V gene lookup returns CDR1 SEHNR and CDR2 FQNEAQ (reference sequence). The V gene lost 3 bases and the J gene lost 2 bases, with 7 bases spanning the gap.

The V call is TRBV6-6, the J call TRBJ2-5; D is perhaps TRBD2 (6 bases). V lost 2 bases and J lost 3, with 13 bases in between. Germline CDR1 is MNHNY and CDR2 is SVGAGI (reference sequence). This CDR3 spans 15 amino acids. This CDR3 reads CASSYGGLGEETQYF. CDR3 DNA sequence: TGTGCCAGCAGTTACGGGGGACTGGGGGAAGAGACCCAGTACTTC.

Many counts were recorded for this clonotype. The CDR3 sequence: CASSLEQRWGSYNEQFF. The CDR3 bases are TGTGCCAGCAGCTTGGAACAGAGGTGGGGATCCTACAATGAGCAGTTCTTC. V and J are TRBV5-8 and TRBJ2-1; D is unclear. V was clipped by 0 bases and J by 1 base, with 14 bases between them. The CDR3 is 17 amino acids. Per the germline V gene, CDR1 is SGHTS and CDR2 is YDEGEE.

Ten or more counts support this clonotype. The chain carries TRBV20-1 and TRBJ2-3; 9 bases are shared with TRBD2. Unmatched junction bases numbered 18, after V lost 6 bases and J lost 2 bases. The CDR3 contains 18 residues. Germline V lookup: CDR1 DFQATT, CDR2 SNEGSKA (reference sequence). The CDR3 coding sequence is TGCAGTGCGGACCCCGGGACTAGCCCCCTTTGGACCACAGATACGCAGTATTTT. This sequence encodes CSADPGTSPLWTTDTQYF.

This clonotype has a count of ten or more. The V gene is TRBV5-1, the J gene TRBJ2-3; tentatively, D is TRBD2 (5 bases). The CDR3 has 15 amino acids. Germline CDR1 SGHRS, CDR2 YFSETQ. Trimming stripped 1 base from V and 0 bases from J, with 9 bases between. The CDR3 sequence is CASSLSGVSTDTQYF. The CDR3, as DNA: TGCGCCAGCAGCTTGTCCGGGGTTAGCACAGATACGCAGTATTTT.

The chain joins TRBV30 to TRBJ2-7; D possibly corresponds to TRBD1 (6 bases). This CDR3 comprises 13 residues. CDR1 and CDR2 from the germline V gene are GTSNPN and SVGIG (reference sequence). V shed 1 base and J shed 2 bases, with 9 bases lying between them. In DNA, the CDR3 is TGTGCCTGGAGTGGGGGGCTACCCTACGAGCAGTACTTC. This codes for CAWSGGLPYEQYF.

This clonotype was picked up a small number of times. Here the CDR3 DNA reads TGTGCCAGCAGCCCGACGAACACCGGGGAGCTGTTTTTT. It is translated as CASSPTNTGELFF. V and J are TRBV7-6 and TRBJ2-2; no reliable D call. The CDR3 is made up of 13 amino acids. The V gene lost 5 bases and the J gene lost 0 bases, with 4 bases spanning the gap. Germline values: CDR1 SGHVS, CDR2 FNYEAQ.

This clonotype was counted many times. The chain couples TRBV7-9 to TRBJ1-5; maybe TRBD1 (6 bases). Between the trimmed V and J ends, which lost 6 bases and 4 bases, there was a span of 13 bases. The CDR3 runs to 14 residues. Germline V CDR1 and CDR2: SEHNR, FQNEAQ (reference sequence). CDR3 sequence: CASSPGGGNQPQHF. In DNA form, the CDR3 reads TGTGCCAGCAGTCCTGGGGGCGGGAATCAGCCCCAGCATTTT.

There are many counts of this clonotype. The chain employs TRBV7-6 and TRBJ1-2, with 8 positions matching TRBD1. The CDR3 runs 14 residues. Germline lookup yields CDR1 SGHVS and CDR2 FNYEAQ. The V segment lost 5 bases and the J segment 3 bases; nucleotides outside the gene matches: 5. In nucleotides, the CDR3 is TGTGCCAGCAGCCGAACGACAGGGGACTATGGCTACACCTTC. Translation gives CASSRTTGDYGYTF.

This clonotype has a handful of counts. The chain couples TRBV6-2 or TRBV6-3 to TRBJ2-1, with a weak D call TRBD2 (6 bases). Trimming took off 10 bases at V and 0 bases at J, with 25 bases between the two ends. The germline CDR1 and CDR2 sequences are MNHEY and SVGEGT. This CDR3 spans 18 amino acids. The CDR3 DNA follows: TGTGCCACAGATCGCCTCGGGGGTGGTGGGAGCTCCTACAATGAGCAGTTCTTC. Translation gives CATDRLGGGGSSYNEQFF.

The rearrangement joins TRBV9 to TRBJ2-1; TRBD2 agrees at 9 bases. Germline lookup yields CDR1 SGDLS and CDR2 YYNGEE. The CDR3 has 15 residues. Trimming took 2 bases from V and 1 from J; bases not matched to a gene: 1. The CDR3 loop reads CASSVTSGSYNEQFF. Written as DNA, the CDR3 is TGTGCCAGCAGCGTGACTAGCGGATCCTACAATGAGCAGTTCTTC.